This TCR beta chain was sequenced during a study of beta chain features in type 1 diabetes. Across the study: Across the samples, 100 million to 130 million sorted cells were examined in total.

Study findings and constraints: PCR might pick shorter templates more often, in the same way for patients and controls. Sequencing from cDNA could over-represent high-TCR-expressing cells. All four CD4+ subsets from Type 1 diabetes patients carried moderately but significantly shorter TCRB CDR3s.

What was sequenced were expressed TCRB transcripts, since all of the isolated RNA had been reverse transcribed. TCRdb's copy holds only in-frame clones and misses some; the assay was immunoSEQ multiplex PCR. The data contain around 690,000 clones, around 12% of them singletons. This clone was seen a handful of times. Its cognate antigen is unknown. V lost 4 bases and J lost 5, with 14 bases in between. The CDR3 runs to 14 residues. In germline, CDR1 is LGHNA, CDR2 YSLEER. CD4+ cells of the naive, central memory, regulatory and stem cell-like memory types were sorted via CD45RO/CCR7/CD25/CD127/CD95/CD27.

The receptor was derived from a man aged 25-45 years with type 1 diabetes. Sequencing was carried out using naive CD4+ T cells from blood. The rearrangement links TRBV4-3 to TRBJ2-5; D may correspond to TRBD1 or TRBD2 (5 bases each). Here the CDR3 DNA reads TGCGCCAGCAGCCTGAGTAGGGGCGGGGAGACCCAGTACTTC. Its translation is CASSLSRGGETQYF.